The 2 T cell receptor beta chains given below trace back to one sample, sequenced in a study of cytomegalovirus exposure and HLA in healthy donors. PCR involved 60 Vbeta and 13 Jbeta primers. The protocol was immunoSEQ multiplex PCR, while the TCRdb copy is restricted to in-frame clones and leaves out a portion. This sample yields over 200,000 clones, of which approximately 80% are seen a single time; 3.8% belongs to the top ten. The sequenced sample consisted of PBMCs. Receptors originate from a male donor in good health and CMV-seronegative.

The chain employs TRBV28 and TRBJ2-7, with a possible D match to TRBD1 (5 bases). With 2 bases removed from V and 2 bases from J, the gap between germline ends came to 13 bases. Germline assignment: CDR1 MDHEN and CDR2 SYDVKM. CDR3 length: 15 residues. Here the CDR3 reads CASSLTQGIPYEQYF. In DNA, the CDR3 is TGTGCCAGCAGTTTAACTCAGGGAATCCCCTACGAGCAGTACTTC.

The V and J genes are TRBV7-9 and TRBJ1-5, with 7 bases identical to TRBD1. From germline, CDR1 is SEHNR and CDR2 FQNEAQ (reference sequence). V gave up 3 bases and J gave up 4 bases; unmatched junction bases: 6. The CDR3 sequence is 15 residues long. CDR3 coding DNA: TGTGCCAGCAGCTTGACCGGGACAGCAAATCAGCCCCAGCATTTT. Translated: CASSLTGTANQPQHF.